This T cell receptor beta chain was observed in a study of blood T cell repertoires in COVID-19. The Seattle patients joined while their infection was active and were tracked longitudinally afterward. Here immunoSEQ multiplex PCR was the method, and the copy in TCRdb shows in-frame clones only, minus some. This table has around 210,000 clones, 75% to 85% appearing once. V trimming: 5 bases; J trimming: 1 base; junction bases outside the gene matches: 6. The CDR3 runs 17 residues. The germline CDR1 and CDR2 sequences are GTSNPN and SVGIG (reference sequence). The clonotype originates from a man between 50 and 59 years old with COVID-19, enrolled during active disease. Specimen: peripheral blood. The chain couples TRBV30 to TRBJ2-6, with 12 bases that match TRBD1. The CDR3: CAWHRDRGRSGANVLTF. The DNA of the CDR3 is TGTGCCTGGCACAGGGACAGGGGGCGGTCTGGGGCCAACGTCCTGACTTTC.